The present T cell receptor (beta chain) was sequenced within a study of T cell repertoires in cytomegalovirus infection. Overall study context: CMV infection and matching HLA type were both indicated by public TCR beta signatures. Regarding the study as a whole: Dominating the ex vivo response were HLA-C-restricted CMV-specific TCR beta clonotypes.

Comment on this clonotype: Its target is not known.

Trimming took off 11 bases at V and 0 bases at J, with 13 bases between the two ends. This CDR3 spans 13 amino acids. TCRdb re-analysed the reads in MiXCR, keeping a single row per CDR3 protein. The sample has 110,000 or so distinct CDR3 sequences, around 30% seen once; the top ten hold about 81%. The V gene is TRBV12-3 or TRBV12-4, the J gene TRBJ1-2; no definite D call. The origin of this receptor is a human donor in good health (CMV status not recorded). Some clones in this sample may be carry-over from other donors' samples. Sequences were derived from CD8+ T cells from cultured PBMCs, sampled from culture after CMV antigen stimulation. The CDR3 sequence: CAQRTVSNYGYTF. The CDR3 DNA reads TGTGCCCAACGGACGGTTTCTAACTATGGCTACACCTTC.